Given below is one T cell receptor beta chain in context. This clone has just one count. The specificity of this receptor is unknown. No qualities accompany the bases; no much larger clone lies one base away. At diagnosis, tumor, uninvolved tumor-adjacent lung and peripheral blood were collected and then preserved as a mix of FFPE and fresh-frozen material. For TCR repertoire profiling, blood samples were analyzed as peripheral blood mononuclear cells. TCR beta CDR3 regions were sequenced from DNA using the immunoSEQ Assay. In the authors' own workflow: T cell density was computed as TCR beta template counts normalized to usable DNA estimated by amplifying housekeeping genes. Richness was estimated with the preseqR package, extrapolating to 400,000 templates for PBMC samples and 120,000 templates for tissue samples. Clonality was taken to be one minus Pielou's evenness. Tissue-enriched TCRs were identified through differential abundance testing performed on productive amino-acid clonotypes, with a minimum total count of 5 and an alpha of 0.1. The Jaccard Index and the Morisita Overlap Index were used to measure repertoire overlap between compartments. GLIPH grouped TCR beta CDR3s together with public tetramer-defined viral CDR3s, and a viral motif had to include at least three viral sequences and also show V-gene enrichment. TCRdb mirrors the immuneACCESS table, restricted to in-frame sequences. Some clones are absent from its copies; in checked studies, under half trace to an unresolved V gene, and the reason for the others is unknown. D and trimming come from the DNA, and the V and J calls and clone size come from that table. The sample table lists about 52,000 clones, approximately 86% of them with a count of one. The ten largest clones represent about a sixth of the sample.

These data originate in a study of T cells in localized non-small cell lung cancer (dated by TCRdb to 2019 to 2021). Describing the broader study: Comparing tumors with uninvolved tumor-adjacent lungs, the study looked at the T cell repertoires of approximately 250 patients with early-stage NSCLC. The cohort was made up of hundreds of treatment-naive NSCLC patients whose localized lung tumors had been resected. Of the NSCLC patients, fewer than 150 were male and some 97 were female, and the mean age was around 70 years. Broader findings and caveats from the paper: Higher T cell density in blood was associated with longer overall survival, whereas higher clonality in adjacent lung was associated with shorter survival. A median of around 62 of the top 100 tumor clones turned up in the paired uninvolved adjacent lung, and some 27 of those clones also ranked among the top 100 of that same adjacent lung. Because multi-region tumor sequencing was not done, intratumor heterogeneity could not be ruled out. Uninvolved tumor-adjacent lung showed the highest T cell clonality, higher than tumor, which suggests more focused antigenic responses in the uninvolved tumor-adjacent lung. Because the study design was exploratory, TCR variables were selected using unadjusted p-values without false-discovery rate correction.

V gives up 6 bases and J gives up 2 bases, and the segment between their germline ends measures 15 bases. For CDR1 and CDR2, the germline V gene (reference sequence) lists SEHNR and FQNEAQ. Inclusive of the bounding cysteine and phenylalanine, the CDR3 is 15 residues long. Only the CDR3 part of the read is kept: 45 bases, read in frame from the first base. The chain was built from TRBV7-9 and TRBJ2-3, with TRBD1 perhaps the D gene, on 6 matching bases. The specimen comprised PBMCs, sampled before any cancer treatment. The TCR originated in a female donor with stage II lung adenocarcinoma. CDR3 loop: CASSNGGYLTDTQYF. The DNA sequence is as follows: TGTGCCAGCAGTAATGGGGGCTACCTCACAGATACGCAGTATTTT.